These T cell receptor beta chains were read from a single sample in a study of a mutant IDH1 vaccine in newly diagnosed glioma. Antigens of these TCRs are unknown. Sequencing was performed with immunoSEQ multiplex PCR; in TCRdb, only in-frame clones are kept and a portion is missing. The data hold fewer than 70,000 clones, with more than 75% observed a single time. The specimen was PBMCs, collected from a glioma patient whose treatment included an IDH1 peptide vaccine. Every receptor here comes from a man aged 25 to 40 with glioma. The conserved cysteine and the conserved F or W are not part of the CDR3 here. A D gene is named only where the DNA matches it firmly.

J gene: TRBJ1-5
D gene: NA
V gene: TRBV27
CDR3 protein: ASSLNGIDQPQH

J gene: TRBJ2-3
D gene: TRBD2
V gene: TRBV4-2
CDR3 protein: ASSQEAGGPDTQY

J gene: TRBJ1-2
D gene: TRBD1
V gene: TRBV7-9
CDR3 protein: ASSYPGQGYGYT

J gene: TRBJ2-7
D gene: NA
V gene: TRBV27
CDR3 protein: ASSLSGDEQY

J gene: TRBJ2-3
D gene: NA
V gene: TRBV7-9
CDR3 protein: ASSSSGTDTQY

J gene: TRBJ2-5
D gene: TRBD2
V gene: TRBV6-1
CDR3 protein: ASSPRLAMETQY

J gene: TRBJ2-3
D gene: NA
V gene: TRBV5-1
CDR3 protein: ASSLGGWGAQTDTQY

J gene: TRBJ2-7
D gene: NA
V gene: TRBV6-5
CDR3 protein: ASSYLPSYEQY

J gene: TRBJ1-2
D gene: NA
V gene: TRBV2
CDR3 protein: ASSEGSYT

J gene: TRBJ2-5
D gene: TRBD2
V gene: TRBV6-1
CDR3 protein: ASSGGPWTQY

J gene: TRBJ1-1
D gene: NA
V gene: TRBV15
CDR3 protein: ATSRGTADGTEAF

J gene: TRBJ2-7
D gene: TRBD1
V gene: TRBV6-6
CDR3 protein: ASSYSFDRGSEQY

J gene: TRBJ1-5
D gene: TRBD1
V gene: TRBV18
CDR3 protein: ASSQGQGAYQPQH

J gene: TRBJ2-1
D gene: NA
V gene: TRBV28
CDR3 protein: ASSPVLFSSYNEQF

J gene: TRBJ1-4
D gene: NA
V gene: TRBV15
CDR3 protein: ATSRERAANEKLF

J gene: TRBJ1-2
D gene: TRBD1
V gene: TRBV28
CDR3 protein: ATPSGGAGYGYT

J gene: TRBJ2-6
D gene: NA
V gene: TRBV7-3
CDR3 protein: ASSEEPGLVSSGANVLT

J gene: TRBJ1-5
D gene: NA
V gene: TRBV29-1
CDR3 protein: SVRQSNQPQH

J gene: TRBJ2-3
D gene: TRBD1
V gene: TRBV29-1
CDR3 protein: SVRDRVGTDTQY

J gene: TRBJ1-6
D gene: NA
V gene: TRBV9
CDR3 protein: ASSVGVSSYNSPLH

J gene: TRBJ2-2
D gene: TRBD2
V gene: TRBV5-4
CDR3 protein: ASSLRAGETGELF

J gene: TRBJ1-2
D gene: TRBD1
V gene: TRBV6-1
CDR3 protein: ASSRTGYGYT